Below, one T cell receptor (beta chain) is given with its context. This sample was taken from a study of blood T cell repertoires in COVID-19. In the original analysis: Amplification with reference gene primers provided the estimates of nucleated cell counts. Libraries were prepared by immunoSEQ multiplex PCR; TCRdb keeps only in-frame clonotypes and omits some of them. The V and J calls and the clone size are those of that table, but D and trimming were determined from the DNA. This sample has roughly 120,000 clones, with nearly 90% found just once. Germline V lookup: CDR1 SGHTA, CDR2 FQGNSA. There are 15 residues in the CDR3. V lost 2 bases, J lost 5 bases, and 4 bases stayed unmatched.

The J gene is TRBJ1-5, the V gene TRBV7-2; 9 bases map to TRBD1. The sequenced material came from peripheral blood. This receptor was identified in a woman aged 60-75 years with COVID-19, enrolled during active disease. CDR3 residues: CASSLPTGGHQPQHF. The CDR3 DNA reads TGTGCCAGCAGCTTACCGACAGGGGGTCATCAGCCCCAGCATTTT. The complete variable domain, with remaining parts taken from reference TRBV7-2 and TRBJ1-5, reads GAGVSQSPSNKVTEKGKDVELRCDPISGHTALYWYRQSLGQGLEFLIYFQGNSAPDKSGLPSDRFSAERTGGSVSTLTIQRTQQEDSAVYLCASSLPTGGHQPQHFGDGTRLSIL.